This T cell receptor beta chain comes out of a study of breast tumors, draining lymph nodes, adjacent tissues. This clonotype has ten or more counts. TCRdb called the multiplex PCR reads again in MiXCR, with one record for every CDR3 protein. The table shows approximately 100,000 distinct CDR3 sequences, with less than 25% occurring only once. Breast cancer patients provided tissue from their axillary draining lymph nodes. This CDR3 is 12 amino acids long. Trimming took off 1 base at V and 8 bases at J, with 11 bases between the two ends. CDR1 and CDR2 (germline): DFQATT, SNEGSKA (reference sequence).

Sequences were obtained from axillary lymph node tissue. The chain employs TRBV20-1 and TRBJ1-2, with a possible D match to TRBD1 (5 bases). The source of this sequence is a female donor with breast cancer. Some clones in this sample may be carry-over from other donors' samples. CDR3 sequence (DNA): TGCAGTGCTAGAGGGGGGGAGGGAGGCTACACCTTC. It translates to CSARGGEGGYTF.